Shown below are 22 T cell receptor beta chains from a single sample sequenced in a study of T cell changes during pregnancy in multiple sclerosis. Generated by immunoSEQ multiplex PCR, the TCRdb table keeps only in-frame clones and is missing some. The table records 90,000 to 150,000 clones, roughly 92% of them present only once. Material: peripheral blood, obtained before pregnancy. These receptors were taken from a female donor with multiple sclerosis, enrolled in a pregnancy study.

The gene calls are TRBV5-6 and TRBJ1-5; TRBD1 matches at 11 bases. Germline trimming cut 4 bases from V and 0 bases from J; bases unmatched to any gene: 12. Germline V gene sequence: CDR1 SGHDT, CDR2 YYEEEE. CDR3 length equals 19 residues. CDR3 DNA sequence: TGTGCCAGCAGCCTAGCAGGGACAGGGGGTCCCCATAGCAATCAGCCCCAGCATTTT. Translated, it gives CASSLAGTGGPHSNQPQHF.

The chain combines TRBV19 with TRBJ1-3; D is ambiguous. This CDR3 is built from 15 residues. CDR1 and CDR2 from the germline V gene are LNHDA and SQIVND (reference sequence). Trimming removed 8 bases from V and 0 bases from J, with 14 bases in between. The CDR3 protein is CASERVTDSGNTIYF. The DNA for the CDR3 is TGTGCCAGTGAGAGAGTAACAGACTCTGGAAACACCATATATTTT.

The chain uses TRBV27 and TRBJ2-1, with 10 bases matching TRBD2. This CDR3 spans 17 amino acids. Unmatched junction bases numbered 12, after V lost 5 bases and J lost 5 bases. CDR1 MNHEY and CDR2 SMNVEV come from the germline V gene (reference sequence). The DNA of the CDR3 is TGTGCCAGCAGTCTCCTAATAGCGGGAGGAAGCCACAATGAGCAGTTCTTC. It codes for CASSLLIAGGSHNEQFF.

This chain joins TRBV6-5 and TRBJ1-1, with unresolved D. Germline assignment: CDR1 MNHEY and CDR2 SVGAGI. Trimming removed 7 bases from V and 1 base from J, with 7 bases in between. CDR3 length: 12 residues. This CDR3 reads CASKEPNTEAFF. CDR3 DNA: TGTGCCAGCAAAGAGCCGAACACTGAAGCTTTCTTT.

The chain joins TRBV5-1 to TRBJ2-1; 10 bases are shared with TRBD1. The CDR3 is 16 amino acids. Germline lookup yields CDR1 SGHRS and CDR2 YFSETQ. V was pared by 3 bases and J by 6 bases, with 9 bases of the junction left unmatched. Here the CDR3 reads CASSSGDRGRFNEQFF. In DNA, the CDR3 is TGCGCCAGCAGCTCCGGAGACAGGGGGCGCTTCAATGAGCAGTTCTTC.

The CDR3 nucleotides are TGTGCCAGCAGCCTTCGGACAGGGGAAGGTGGCTACACCTTC. It is translated as CASSLRTGEGGYTF. The chain joins TRBV7-9 to TRBJ1-2; 9 positions agree with TRBD1. Per germline, CDR1 SEHNR and CDR2 FQNEAQ (reference sequence). V gave up 5 bases and J gave up 7 bases; unmatched junction bases: 8. This CDR3 is built from 14 residues.

The genes are TRBV29-1 and TRBJ2-1; D may be TRBD2 (6 bases). This CDR3 is 14 amino acids long. Germline V gene data show CDR1 as SQVTM and CDR2 as ANQGSEA. The V end was cut by 4 bases, the J end by 6 bases, with 16 bases between. The chain's CDR3 is CSVGLGGVINEQFF. The CDR3 region has the DNA TGCAGCGTTGGGCTTGGCGGGGTAATCAATGAGCAGTTCTTC.

The V and J genes are TRBV30 and TRBJ1-4, with TRBD1 matching 10 bases. CDR3 size: 14 residues. Per germline, CDR1 GTSNPN and CDR2 SVGIG (reference sequence). V was pared by 5 bases and J by 8 bases, with 8 bases of the junction left unmatched. The CDR3 loop reads CAWSSGTGAEKLFF. DNA for the CDR3: TGTGCCTGGTCCTCCGGGACAGGGGCCGAAAAACTGTTTTTT.

The chain links TRBV21-1 to TRBJ2-7; the table's D call TRBD1 went unverified against the DNA. TRBV21-1 is labeled a pseudogene. This CDR3 is 13 amino acids long. For the CDR3, the DNA is TGTGCCAGCAGCCAACAGGAGACCTACGAGCAGTACTTC. Its protein product is CASSQQETYEQYF.

This chain links TRBV5-6 with TRBJ1-3; TRBD1 agrees at 10 bases. Looked up from germline, CDR1 is SGHDT and CDR2 is YYEEEE. The CDR3 extends over 15 amino acids. Germline trimming cut 4 bases from V and 4 bases from J; bases unmatched to any gene: 5. CDR3 loop: CASSLTGGAGNTIYF. CDR3 bases: TGTGCCAGCAGCCTGACAGGGGGCGCCGGAAACACCATATATTTT.

This clone was counted between two and nine times. The chain has TRBV5-6 and TRBJ2-2, with 8 bases fitting TRBD1. V shed 3 bases, J shed 1 base, and the junction held 5 bases outside the gene matches. The CDR3 contains 16 residues. Germline CDR1 SGHDT, CDR2 YYEEEE. The CDR3 nucleotides are TGTGCCAGCAGCTGGACCGGACAGGGGAACACCGGGGAGCTGTTTTTT. It encodes CASSWTGQGNTGELFF.

The genes are TRBV6-1 and TRBJ2-2; 8 bases are a match to TRBD1. CDR3 length equals 15 residues. Germline CDR1 MNHNS, CDR2 SASEGT. V gave up 6 bases and J gave up 2 bases; unmatched junction bases: 5. CDR3 DNA sequence: TGTGCCAGCAGCCAGGGGACAGGAAACACCGGGGAGCTGTTTTTT. Its protein product is CASSQGTGNTGELFF.

The V and J genes are TRBV30 and TRBJ2-1; the match to TRBD2 covers 9 bases. The V gene's germline CDR1 is GTSNPN and CDR2 SVGIG (reference sequence). V was pared by 0 bases and J by 7 bases, with 7 bases of the junction left unmatched. This CDR3 comprises 15 residues. As DNA, the CDR3 is TGTGCCTGGAGTGTAGGGACTAGCTTTAGAAATGAGCAGTTCTTC. Encoded protein: CAWSVGTSFRNEQFF.

The CDR3 is CASSWGHEQYF. In DNA form, the CDR3 reads TGTGCCAGCAGCTGGGGCCACGAGCAGTACTTC. The chain links TRBV7-9 to TRBJ2-7; possible D gene TRBD1, 5 bases. Germline loops: CDR1 SEHNR, CDR2 FQNEAQ (reference sequence). V lost 4 bases, J lost 5 bases, and 6 bases lay in between. The CDR3 contains 11 residues.

The chain recombines TRBV2 with TRBJ2-3; 8 nucleotides line up with TRBD2. Germline assignment: CDR1 SNHLY and CDR2 FYNNEI. This CDR3 comprises 14 residues. J was trimmed by 5 bases and V by 5 bases; bases with no gene match: 6. The CDR3 DNA follows: TGTGCCAGCAGTCCAAGCGGGGGCGTAGATACGCAGTATTTT. It encodes CASSPSGGVDTQYF.

In nucleotides, the CDR3 is TGTGCCAGCAGCGCACCGGGACAGGGGGCGGAGGGCTACACCTTC. Its translation is CASSAPGQGAEGYTF. V gene TRBV5-4 combines with J gene TRBJ1-2, with 12 bases matching TRBD1. The CDR3 is 15 residues long. The ends lost 4 bases at V and 8 bases at J; junction bases unmatched: 9. Germline V lookup: CDR1 SGHNT, CDR2 YYREEE (reference sequence). Complete variable domain (other parts from reference TRBV5-4 and TRBJ1-2): ETGVTQSPTHLIKTRGQQVTLRCSSQSGHNTVSWYQQALGQGPQFIFQYYREEENGRGNFPPRFSGLQFPNYSSELNVNALELDDSALYLCASSAPGQGAEGYTFGSGTRLTVV.

CDR3 DNA: TGTGCCAGCAGCCCCCCACAGTTTGAAGCTTTCTTT. It encodes CASSPPQFEAFF. This chain links TRBV28 with TRBJ1-1; no definite D call. CDR1 MDHEN and CDR2 SYDVKM come from the germline V gene. Trimming stripped 6 bases from V and 7 bases from J, with 12 bases between. The CDR3 spans 12 residues. Drawing the rest from reference TRBV28 and TRBJ1-1, the complete variable domain is DVKVTQSSRYLVKRTGEKVFLECVQDMDHENMFWYRQDPGLGLRLIYFSYDVKMKEKGDIPEGYSVSREKKERFSLILESASTNQTSMYLCASSPPQFEAFFGQGTRLTVV.

The gene calls are TRBV5-1 and TRBJ2-1, with 12 positions matching TRBD2. Unmatched junction bases numbered 10, after V lost 9 bases and J lost 6 bases. Per germline, CDR1 SGHRS and CDR2 YFSETQ. This CDR3 is built from 15 residues. This CDR3 is CATQPLAGGGNEQFF. The CDR3, as DNA: TGCGCCACACAACCCCTAGCGGGAGGGGGCAATGAGCAGTTCTTC.

This chain connects TRBV19 to TRBJ2-1; D is ambiguous. The CDR3 length is 15 residues. Trimming shortened V by 3 bases and J by 2 bases, and 11 bases separated the two germline ends. The V gene's germline CDR1 is LNHDA and CDR2 SQIVND (reference sequence). The CDR3 loop is CASSMQDNPYNEQFF. In DNA form, the CDR3 reads TGTGCCAGTAGTATGCAGGATAATCCCTACAATGAGCAGTTCTTC.

The chain employs TRBV2 and TRBJ2-3, with 16 bases fitting TRBD2. CDR3 size: 21 residues. The germline V gene has CDR1 SNHLY and CDR2 FYNNEI. V trimming: 2 bases; J trimming: 1 base; junction bases outside the gene matches: 12. The DNA of the CDR3 is TGTGCCAGCAGTGAACCCGTCGGGACTAGCGGGGGGGAGAAGCGCACAGATACGCAGTATTTT. Amino acids: CASSEPVGTSGGEKRTDTQYF.

This chain links TRBV5-1 with TRBJ2-7; TRBD1 matches at 12 bases. This CDR3 has 15 amino acids. Germline V gene sequence: CDR1 SGHRS, CDR2 YFSETQ. The V segment lost 3 bases and the J segment 3 bases; nucleotides outside the gene matches: 4. The CDR3 is CASSSGQGAGYEQYF. CDR3 sequence (DNA): TGCGCCAGCAGCTCGGGACAGGGGGCGGGCTACGAGCAGTACTTC.

V gene TRBV19 combines with J gene TRBJ1-5; no clear D. Trimming removed 3 bases at V and 1 base at J, with 10 bases between. CDR1 and CDR2 (germline): LNHDA, SQIVND (reference sequence). The CDR3 covers 15 residues. CDR3 protein: CASSMEITSNQPQHF. DNA for the CDR3: TGTGCCAGTAGTATGGAGATCACCAGCAATCAGCCCCAGCATTTT.